This T cell receptor beta chain is drawn from a study of long-term antiretroviral therapy in people with HIV (dated 2022 in TCRdb). Study-level background: The earliest samples were collected roughly a decade before the 2015 WHO recommendation for immediate ART, at a time when ART was usually postponed until CD4 counts fell. A retrospective serial study tested whether ART initiation and durable HIV suppression were associated with changes in peripheral blood TRB repertoire composition and diversity. A total of under 250 cryopreserved PBMC samples were contributed to the cohort by 30 adults with confirmed HIV infection, with samples collected serially over a mean of around 6 years (range 1-12). Among the 30 to 35 participants with HIV, around 10 were female. No cross-contamination during QIAcube processing was shown when test extractions of a monoclonal T-cell line were performed alongside roughly 30 polyclonal samples.

CDR1 and CDR2 are drawn from the germline V gene: KGHSH, LQKENI. Unmatched junction bases come to 5, with V trimmed by 3 bases and J by 3 bases. The CDR3 goes from the cysteine to the phenylalanine over 15 residues. The CDR3 DNA has 45 bases and is translated from base 1. Comments on this clone: It lacks a known antigen. No base quality values were provided; no much bigger clone lies one nucleotide off.

The immunoSEQ hsTCRB v3.0 assay was used at survey level resolution to sequence the TRB variable region. A depth of roughly 35,000-55,000 T-cell genomes per sample was targeted for TRB sequencing. Pooled TRB libraries were sequenced on an Illumina MiSeq with a v3 150-cycle kit. Turning to the authors' computational methods: Repertoire analysis was performed in R inside a reproducible Nextflow workflow that covered QC, data transformation and analysis. LymphoSeq2, an R package for exploring AIRR-Seq data, was used to implement the custom analyses. After excluding a handful of samples that yielded fewer than 5000 total TRB sequences, 150 to 200 HIV repertoires remained for analysis. Among the 180 to 200 retained HIV repertoires, 55 to 60 were collected before ART initiation and roughly 130 after ART initiation. Each repertoire was downsampled to 5000 TRB nucleotide sequences, and summary statistics were averaged across 100 downsampling iterations. Only TRB sequences with CDR3 regions of at least seven amino acids were retained for analysis. Diversity was assessed using a clonality score derived from Shannon entropy and using the Gini coefficient. Repertoire networks linked the top 5000 CDR3 amino acid sequences whenever two sequences differed by an edit distance of one. For TRB CDR3 amino acid sequences, GLIPH2 was used to predict antigen specificity groups and MHC restriction. To flag known associations with CMV, EBV, HIV or tissue antigens, CDR3 amino acid sequences were compared against VDJdb and McPAS-TCR. Pre-ART, post-ART and control groups were compared with Wilcoxon signed-rank tests and Holm-Bonferroni correction. TCRdb's version of the immuneACCESS table is confined to in-frame rearrangements and falls short of the full clone set. An unresolved V gene accounts for under half of the shortfall where checked; the remainder is of unknown origin. V, J and clone size are taken as reported in that table, and D and trimming were inferred from the DNA itself. The sample table records more than 35,000 clones; roughly 80% of these occur just once. Jointly, the top ten make up around 5% of the sample.

Inclusion was restricted to participants for whom at least one PBMC sample before ART initiation and at least two post-ART samples were available. Every participant with HIV received treatment in the United States of America. Before DNA extraction, cryopreserved samples of roughly 0.95-10 million PBMC were thawed and washed. At the time of the earliest PBMC sample for each participant with HIV, ages ranged from roughly 23 to 60 years. Each participant contributed PBMC samples from 1-4 timepoints before ART initiation and 2-8 timepoints after ART initiation, with a median of 7 samples. Serial HIV viral load, CD4+ T-cell count, ART history and demographic data were obtained for every participant. Genomic DNA was extracted from unsorted PBMC with a Qiagen kit on a QIAcube, with processing performed in batches of 12 samples. Study-level results and caveats: The samples span the years 2004 to 2017, and the ART regimens used may be less effective than current regimens. Because PBMC availability was limited, only the TCR beta chain was sequenced, with no alpha chain pairing. Unsorted PBMC were profiled instead of sorted CD4+ and CD8+ T cells because pre-ART samples had limited cell numbers. Starting ART was linked to a significant rise in TRB diversity, yet even with long-term ART the diversity remained significantly lower than in transplant donor controls. Inferences about post-ART repertoire changes were limited because no data were available on ART adherence, viral resistance or therapy changes. Narrower CDR3 length ranges were observed in HIV repertoires than in controls, and an antigen-experienced repertoire with only a slight naive shift after ART was suggested by the network structure. Expanded TRB clones identified before ART initiation dominated the repertoire at all time points, although this dominance fluctuated and declined in many PLHIV after ART.

Sequences were derived from unsorted PBMCs, sampled 1.5 years after starting antiretroviral therapy. This chain is built from TRBV18 and TRBJ2-7, with 10 bases aligning to TRBD1. The sequence was collected from a man between 18 and 35 years old with HIV. The nucleotide sequence reads TGTGCCAGCTCACCGGGACAGGGGAGTGGCTACGAGCAGTACTTC. Its translation is CASSPGQGSGYEQYF.